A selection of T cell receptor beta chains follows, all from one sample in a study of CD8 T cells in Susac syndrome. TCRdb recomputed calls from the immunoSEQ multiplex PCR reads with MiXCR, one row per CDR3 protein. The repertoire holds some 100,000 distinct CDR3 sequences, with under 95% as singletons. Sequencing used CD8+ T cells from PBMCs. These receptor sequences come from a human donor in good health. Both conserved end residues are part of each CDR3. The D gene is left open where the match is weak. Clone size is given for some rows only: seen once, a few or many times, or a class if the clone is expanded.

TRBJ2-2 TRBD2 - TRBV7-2 CASSPGSGGATGELFF TGTGCCAGCAGCCCCGGTAGCGGGGGGGCTACCGGGGAGCTGTTTTTT
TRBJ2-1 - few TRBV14 CASSQVHGENEQFF TGTGCCAGCAGCCAAGTGCATGGGGAGAATGAGCAGTTCTTC
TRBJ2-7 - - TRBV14 CASSQVWQGTYEQYF TGTGCCAGCAGCCAAGTTTGGCAGGGGACCTACGAGCAGTACTTC
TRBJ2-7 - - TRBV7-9 CASSLDRDTTYEQYF TGTGCCAGCAGCCTAGACCGGGACACCACCTACGAGCAGTACTTC
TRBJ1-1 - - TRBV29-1 CSGKIMGIVGGSFF TGCAGCGGAAAAATCATGGGGATCGTAGGGGGGTCTTTCTTT
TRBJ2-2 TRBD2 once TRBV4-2 CASSQGPSGNTGELFF TGTGCCAGCAGCCAAGGCCCTAGCGGAAACACCGGGGAGCTGTTTTTT
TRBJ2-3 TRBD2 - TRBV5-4 CASSYYSGGLTDTQYF TGTGCCAGCAGCTACTATAGCGGGGGGCTCACAGATACGCAGTATTTT
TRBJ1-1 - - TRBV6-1 CASSEPGLNTEAFF TGTGCCAGCAGTGAACCGGGGTTGAACACTGAAGCTTTCTTT
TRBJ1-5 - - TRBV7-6 CASSPAGPEKPQHF TGTGCCAGCAGCCCGGCGGGGCCCGAGAAGCCCCAGCATTTT
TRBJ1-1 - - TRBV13 CASSTSGGVLVEAFF TGTGCCAGCAGCACCTCAGGCGGGGTACTAGTTGAAGCTTTCTTT
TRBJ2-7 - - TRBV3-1 CASSLGTHTAYEQYF TGTGCCAGCAGCCTGGGGACACATACAGCCTACGAGCAGTACTTC
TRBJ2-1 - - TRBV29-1 CSANLGGPWNEQFF TGCAGCGCCAACCTGGGGGGGCCGTGGAATGAGCAGTTCTTC
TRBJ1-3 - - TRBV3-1 CASSQVTGGNTIYF TGTGCCAGCAGCCAAGTGACAGGCGGGAACACCATATATTTT
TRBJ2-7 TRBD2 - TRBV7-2 CASSLRLAGGAYEQYF TGTGCCAGCAGCCTGAGACTAGCGGGAGGGGCCTACGAGCAGTACTTC
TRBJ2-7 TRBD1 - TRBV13 CAGSPDRVYEQYF TGTGCCGGCAGTCCCGACAGGGTCTACGAGCAGTACTTC
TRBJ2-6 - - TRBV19 CASSIRRRGGANVLTF TGTGCCAGTAGTATACGGAGGAGGGGTGGGGCCAACGTCCTGACTTTC
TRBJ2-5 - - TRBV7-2 CASSVTRRQETQYF TGTGCCAGCAGTGTGACTAGGCGACAAGAGACCCAGTACTTC
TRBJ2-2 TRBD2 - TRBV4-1 CASSQDMASGRLTGELFF TGCGCCAGCAGCCAAGATATGGCAAGCGGGAGACTCACCGGGGAGCTGTTTTTT
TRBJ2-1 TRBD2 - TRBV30 CAWTAGGPGNEQFF TGTGCCTGGACGGCGGGAGGGCCCGGCAATGAGCAGTTCTTC
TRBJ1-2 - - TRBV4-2 CASSQRQTGYGYTF TGTGCCAGCAGCCAACGACAGACAGGTTATGGCTACACCTTC
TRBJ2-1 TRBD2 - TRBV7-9 CASSKEREGRNEQFF TGTGCCAGCAGCAAGGAGCGGGAGGGCCGAAATGAGCAGTTCTTC
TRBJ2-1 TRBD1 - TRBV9 CASSADRRNYNEQFF TGTGCCAGCAGCGCGGACAGGCGCAATTACAATGAGCAGTTCTTC
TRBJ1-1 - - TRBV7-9 CASSSGIGEFTEAFF TGTGCCAGCAGCTCAGGGATAGGGGAATTCACTGAAGCTTTCTTT
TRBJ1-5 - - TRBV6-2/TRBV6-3 CASSYSQGWGNNQPQHF TGTGCCAGCAGTTACTCCCAGGGTTGGGGGAACAATCAGCCCCAGCATTTT
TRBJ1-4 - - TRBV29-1 CSAFNEKLFF TGCAGCGCCTTTAACGAAAAACTGTTTTTT
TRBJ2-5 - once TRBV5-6 CASSADLGETQYF TGTGCCAGCAGCGCGGATCTGGGAGAGACCCAGTACTTC
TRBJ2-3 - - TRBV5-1 CASSLEGRTTDTQYF TGCGCCAGCAGCTTGGAGGGGAGGACCACAGATACGCAGTATTTT
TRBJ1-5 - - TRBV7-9 CASSPGTTSNQPQHF TGTGCCAGCAGCCCCGGGACGACTAGCAATCAGCCCCAGCATTTT
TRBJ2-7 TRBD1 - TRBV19 CASSIAIQGARNEQYF TGTGCCAGTAGTATCGCCATACAGGGGGCGAGGAACGAGCAGTACTTC
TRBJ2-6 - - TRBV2 CASSELPFSGANVLTF TGTGCCAGCAGTGAGCTACCCTTCTCTGGGGCCAACGTCCTGACTTTC
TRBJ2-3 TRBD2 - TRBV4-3 CASSQVPGLAGHPGTQYF TGCGCCAGCAGCCAAGTGCCAGGGCTAGCGGGTCACCCCGGTACGCAGTATTTT
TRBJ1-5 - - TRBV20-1 CSALPPTDVNQPQHF TGCAGTGCCCTCCCCCCCACAGACGTTAATCAGCCCCAGCATTTT
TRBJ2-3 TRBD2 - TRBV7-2 CASSLERAGLGDTQYF TGTGCCAGCAGCTTAGAACGAGCGGGGCTGGGAGATACGCAGTATTTT
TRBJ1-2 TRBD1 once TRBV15 CATSARTGLDYGYTF TGTGCCACCAGCGCGCGGACAGGACTCGACTATGGCTACACCTTC
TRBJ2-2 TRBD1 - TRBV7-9 CASSPPQGAGGELFF TGTGCCAGCAGCCCACCCCAGGGGGCAGGCGGGGAGCTGTTTTTT
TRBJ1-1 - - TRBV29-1 CSVPSNTEAFF TGCAGCGTACCGTCGAACACTGAAGCTTTCTTT
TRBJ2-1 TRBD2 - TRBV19 CASSMSSGSYNEQFF TGTGCCAGTAGTATGTCTAGCGGCTCTTACAATGAGCAGTTCTTC
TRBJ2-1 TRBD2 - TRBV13 CASSLSRGGGIDEQFF TGTGCCAGCAGCTTAAGTCGAGGCGGGGGTATAGATGAGCAGTTCTTC
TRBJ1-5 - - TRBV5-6 CASSFRALGNNQPQHF TGTGCCAGCAGCTTCCGGGCCCTGGGAAACAATCAGCCCCAGCATTTT
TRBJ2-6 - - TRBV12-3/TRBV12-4 CASSFAGVSSSGANVLTF TGTGCCAGCAGTTTCGCAGGGGTCTCAAGCTCTGGGGCCAACGTCCTGACTTTC
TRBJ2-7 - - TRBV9 CASSVGGTHEQYF TGTGCCAGCAGCGTAGGAGGGACCCACGAGCAGTACTTC
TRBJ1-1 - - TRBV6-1 CASSESEGFNTEAFF TGTGCCAGCAGTGAATCTGAGGGATTCAACACTGAAGCTTTCTTT
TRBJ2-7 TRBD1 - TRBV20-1 CSARDPRDGTGGHEQYF TGCAGTGCTAGAGATCCCAGGGACGGGACAGGGGGTCACGAGCAGTACTTC
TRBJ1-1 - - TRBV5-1 CASSCEMGLRTVEAFF TGCGCCAGCAGCTGTGAGATGGGCCTCCGGACAGTCGAAGCTTTCTTT
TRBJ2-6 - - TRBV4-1 CASSQEGGGGGANVLTF TGCGCCAGCAGCCAAGAAGGAGGGGGTGGTGGGGCCAACGTCCTGACTTTC
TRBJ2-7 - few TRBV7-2 CASSLAGPPYEQYF TGTGCCAGCAGCTTAGCTGGTCCTCCCTACGAGCAGTACTTC